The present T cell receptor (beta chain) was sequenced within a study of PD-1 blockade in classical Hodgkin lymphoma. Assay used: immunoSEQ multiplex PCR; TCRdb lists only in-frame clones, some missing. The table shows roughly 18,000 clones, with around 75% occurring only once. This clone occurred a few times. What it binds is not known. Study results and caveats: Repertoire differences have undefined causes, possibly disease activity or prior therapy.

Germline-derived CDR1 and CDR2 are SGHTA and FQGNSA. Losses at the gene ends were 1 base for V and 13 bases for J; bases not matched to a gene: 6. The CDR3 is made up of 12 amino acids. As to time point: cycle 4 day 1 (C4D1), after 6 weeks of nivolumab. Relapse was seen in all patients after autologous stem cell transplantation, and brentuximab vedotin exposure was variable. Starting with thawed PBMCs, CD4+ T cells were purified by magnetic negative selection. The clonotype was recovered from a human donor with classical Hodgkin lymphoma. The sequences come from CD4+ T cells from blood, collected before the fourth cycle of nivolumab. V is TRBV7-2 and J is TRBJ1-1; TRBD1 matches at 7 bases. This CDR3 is CASSLGQGKVFF. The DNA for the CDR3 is TGTGCCAGCAGCTTAGGACAGGGTAAAGTTTTCTTT. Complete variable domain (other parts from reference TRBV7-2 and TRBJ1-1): GAGVSQSPSNKVTEKGKDVELRCDPISGHTALYWYRQSLGQGLEFLIYFQGNSAPDKSGLPSDRFSAERTGGSVSTLTIQRTQQEDSAVYLCASSLGQGKVFFGQGTRLTVV.